A single sample gave rise to the 32 T cell receptor beta chains below, sequenced in a study of shared clonotypes between healthy human individuals (TCRdb year 2020). Library preparation used the immunoSEQ multiplex PCR assay. TCRdb took this table from immuneACCESS and kept in-frame rearrangements with V and J called. Such tables lack part of the clones; where checked against another copy, unresolved V genes explain under half of the gap, and the rest is unexplained. The sample table lists some 2,100,000 clones, more than 85% of them with a count of one. The top ten hold under 2% of the sample. CD8 naive samples were obtained by positive selection for CCR7 among CD45RO-negative cells, yielding a CD45RA+CCR7+ population from which TemRA cells were excluded. Sequencing was done on a sample of naive CD8+ T cells from PBMCs. What this sample's cell subset or site label stands for: CD45RA+CCR7+. The receptors shown here come from a young man in good health. Some clones in this sample may be carry-over from other donors' samples.

J is TRBJ2-3 and V is TRBV28; a weak D match, TRBD2 (5 bases). The CDR3 loop spans 15 amino acids. Germline V gene data show CDR1 as MDHEN and CDR2 as SYDVKM. Trimming removed 5 bases at V and 4 bases at J, with 16 bases between. The CDR3 DNA sequence: TGTGCCAGCAGTCGAATTAGGGAGCTCCCAGATACGCAGTATTTT. It encodes CASSRIRELPDTQYF. Full variable domain (remainder filled in from reference TRBV28 and TRBJ2-3): DVKVTQSSRYLVKRTGEKVFLECVQDMDHENMFWYRQDPGLGLRLIYFSYDVKMKEKGDIPEGYSVSREKKERFSLILESASTNQTSMYLCASSRIRELPDTQYFGPGTRLTVL.

The V and J genes are TRBV28 and TRBJ2-7; 10 nucleotides match TRBD2. The CDR3 totals 17 residues. The trim removed 1 base at V and 3 bases at J, leaving 9 bases unmatched. The germline gives CDR1 MDHEN, CDR2 SYDVKM. The CDR3 region is CASSLSPWLAGDYEQYF. The CDR3 bases are TGTGCCAGCAGTTTATCCCCGTGGCTAGCGGGGGACTACGAGCAGTACTTC.

There are a few counts of this clone. This chain links TRBV29-1 with TRBJ2-2; 8 positions match TRBD1. The CDR3 runs 14 residues. Germline V gives CDR1 SQVTM, CDR2 ANQGSEA. V gave up 3 bases and J gave up 6 bases; unmatched junction bases: 6. The CDR3 DNA follows: TGCAGCGTTGAGAGGGGGACAGGCCCCGGGGAGCTGTTTTTT. It encodes CSVERGTGPGELFF.

The gene calls are TRBV11-2 and TRBJ2-7; D could derive from TRBD1 or TRBD2 (5 bases each). Germline V lookup: CDR1 SGHAT, CDR2 FQNNGV. V was trimmed by 5 bases and J by 3 bases, leaving 14 bases between them. CDR3 length equals 14 residues. The CDR3 DNA is TGTGCCAGCAGCGAATTGGGACGGCACTACGAGCAGTACTTC. It codes for CASSELGRHYEQYF. Drawing the rest from reference TRBV11-2 and TRBJ2-7, the complete variable domain is EAGVAQSPRYKIIEKRQSVAFWCNPISGHATLYWYQQILGQGPKLLIQFQNNGVVDDSQLPKDRFSAERLKGVDSTLKIQPAKLEDSAVYLCASSELGRHYEQYFGPGTRLTVT.

The rearrangement links TRBV4-2 to TRBJ1-4, with 8 positions matching TRBD1. The CDR3 has 17 residues. CDR1 LGHNA and CDR2 YNFKEQ come from the germline V gene. J lost 10 bases, V lost 0 bases, and 13 bases had no gene match. CDR3 sequence (DNA): TGTGCCAGCAGCCAAGATCTATCCCGGCAGGGGGCCGGAAAACTGTTTTTT. Translating it yields CASSQDLSRQGAGKLFF.

There are a few counts of this clone. This sample also contains other DNA sequences that code for the same CDR3. The chain is built from TRBV7-9 and TRBJ2-7; TRBD1 matches at 9 bases. V lost 5 bases to trimming and J lost 2 bases; unmatched junction nucleotides: 1. Germline assignment: CDR1 SEHNR and CDR2 FQNEAQ (reference sequence). This CDR3 spans 13 amino acids. CDR3 DNA sequence: TGTGCCAGCAGCCGGGACAGGGCCTACGAGCAGTACTTC. Translation: CASSRDRAYEQYF.

This clone came up a few times. The chain joins TRBV27 to TRBJ1-1, with TRBD1 matching over 9 bases. This CDR3 has 13 residues. The junction had 5 bases not matched to a gene; V was cut back by 5 bases and J by 7 bases. CDR1 is MNHEY, CDR2 SMNVEV, per germline (reference sequence). Here the CDR3 reads CASSPTGGGEAFF. CDR3 sequence (DNA): TGTGCCAGCAGTCCGACAGGGGGAGGTGAAGCTTTCTTT.

The chain combines TRBV27 with TRBJ2-7; 12 nucleotides line up with TRBD2. The germline V gene has CDR1 MNHEY and CDR2 SMNVEV (reference sequence). Trimming took 4 bases from V and 4 from J; bases not matched to a gene: 8. The CDR3 is 16 residues long. Written as DNA, the CDR3 is TGTGCCAGCAGTTCCTCACTAGCGGGAGGTGTGTACGAGCAGTACTTC. Amino acids: CASSSSLAGGVYEQYF.

The chain employs TRBV4-1 and TRBJ2-7; TRBD2 is a possible D gene (5 bases). This CDR3 region has 15 residues. Per the germline V gene, CDR1 is MGHRA and CDR2 is YSYEKL. Trimming stripped 4 bases from V and 3 bases from J, with 16 bases between. DNA for the CDR3: TGCGCCAGCAGCCCGCGGACTGGAAGGCGCTACGAGCAGTACTTC. Translating it yields CASSPRTGRRYEQYF.

Details on this clone: Other DNA sequences in the sample encode the same CDR3. This sequence joins TRBV11-2 and TRBJ1-2; D is ambiguous. Germline V gene lookup returns CDR1 SGHAT and CDR2 FQNNGV. The CDR3 runs to 11 residues. The V end lost 3 bases, the J end lost 8 bases, and 7 bases lay between the germline ends. Here the CDR3 DNA reads TGTGCCAGCAGCTTCGGTGACGGCTACACCTTC. Its translation is CASSFGDGYTF.

V gene TRBV19 combines with J gene TRBJ2-3; D may be TRBD2 (6 bases). Trimming left V 5 bases short and J 0 bases short, with 12 bases between. CDR1 is LNHDA and CDR2 is SQIVND in the germline V gene (reference sequence). The CDR3 length is 15 residues. CDR3 DNA sequence: TGTGCCAGTAGTGGAAGCGGGTCTAGCACAGATACGCAGTATTTT. Encoded protein: CASSGSGSSTDTQYF. The full variable domain, in which reference TRBV19 and TRBJ2-3 provide the parts outside the CDR3, is DGGITQSPKYLFRKEGQNVTLSCEQNLNHDAMYWYRQDPGQGLRLIYYSQIVNDFQKGDIAEGYSVSREKKESFPLTVTSAQKNPTAFYLCASSGSGSSTDTQYFGPGTRLTVL.

As to this clone: Other DNA sequences in the sample encode the same CDR3. The CDR3 loop reads CASSPLRGLNTEAFF. The CDR3 bases are TGTGCCAGCAGCCCCCTCAGGGGGCTTAACACTGAAGCTTTCTTT. The rearrangement links TRBV9 to TRBJ1-1; 8 bases are shared with TRBD1. The V segment lost 4 bases and the J segment 2 bases; nucleotides outside the gene matches: 7. The length of the CDR3 is 15 residues. CDR1 is SGDLS and CDR2 is YYNGEE in the germline V gene. The full variable domain, completed using reference TRBV9 and TRBJ1-1, is DSGVTQTPKHLITATGQRVTLRCSPRSGDLSVYWYQQSLDQGLQFLIQYYNGEERAKGNILERFSAQQFPDLHSELNLSSLELGDSALYFCASSPLRGLNTEAFFGQGTRLTVV.

The V call is TRBV10-3, the J call TRBJ1-5; tentative D call: TRBD1 (5 bases). The CDR3 contains 11 residues. V lost 2 bases and J 10 bases, leaving 6 bases between the germline ends. Germline lookup yields CDR1 ENHRY and CDR2 SYGVKD. The CDR3 DNA sequence: TGTGCCATCAGTGAGGGGGGACCCCAGCATTTT. It is translated as CAISEGGPQHF.

The chain couples TRBV5-4 to TRBJ1-1; D is undetermined. This CDR3 region has 12 residues. The V end was cut by 3 bases, the J end by 4 bases, with 7 bases between. Germline CDR1 and CDR2: SGHNT and YYREEE (reference sequence). CDR3 DNA sequence: TGTGCCAGCAGCTCGGGTGCCACTGAAGCTTTCTTT. Protein: CASSSGATEAFF.

This chain joins TRBV10-2 and TRBJ1-1, with D hard to call. Trimming removed 7 bases at V and 4 bases at J, with 16 bases between. Germline values: CDR1 WSHSY, CDR2 SAAADI. The CDR3 length is 14 residues. The DNA of the CDR3 is TGCGCCAGCAACCCCACCGGCACGGGCACTGAAGCTTTCTTT. Translated: CASNPTGTGTEAFF.

The genes are TRBV9 and TRBJ1-3, with TRBD1 as a possible D gene (6 bases). V was clipped by 4 bases and J by 0 bases, with 14 bases between them. The CDR3 spans 16 residues. From germline, CDR1 is SGDLS and CDR2 YYNGEE. CDR3 coding DNA: TGTGCCAGCAGCCCAACACAGGGCATCTCTGGAAACACCATATATTTT. Its protein product is CASSPTQGISGNTIYF.

V gene TRBV2 combines with J gene TRBJ2-3, with TRBD2 matching over 11 bases. The CDR3 is 16 residues long. Germline lookup yields CDR1 SNHLY and CDR2 FYNNEI. J lost 2 bases, V lost 4 bases, and 5 bases had no gene match. The CDR3 sequence: CASSARLAGHTDTQYF. The CDR3 coding sequence is TGTGCCAGCAGTGCCCGACTAGCGGGACACACAGATACGCAGTATTTT.

This clone has a single count. The V call is TRBV5-1, the J call TRBJ2-1, with 7 bases matching TRBD1. This CDR3 contains 15 residues. The V segment lost 2 bases and the J segment 6 bases; nucleotides outside the gene matches: 8. In germline, CDR1 is SGHRS, CDR2 YFSETQ. The CDR3 DNA is TGCGCCAGCAGCTTCCGACAGGGAAGGGGCAATGAGCAGTTCTTC. Protein: CASSFRQGRGNEQFF.

The chain joins TRBV5-1 to TRBJ2-7; D remains unclear. Deletions cut 2 bases from V and 1 base from J, with 7 bases between. Per the germline V gene, CDR1 is SGHRS and CDR2 is YFSETQ. The CDR3 length is 13 residues. As DNA, the CDR3 is TGCGCCAGCAGCTTTGCCGGGTCCTACGAGCAGTACTTC. The encoded protein is CASSFAGSYEQYF.

The table lists this clone with a count of one. This sequence joins TRBV9 and TRBJ2-5; D uncertain. The germline gives CDR1 SGDLS, CDR2 YYNGEE. CDR3 size: 14 residues. The ends were cut back, 0 bases at V and 5 bases at J, with 11 bases in the middle. CDR3 sequence (DNA): TGTGCCAGCAGCGTAGTGGGTAGATCGGAGACCCAGTACTTC. Translating it yields CASSVVGRSETQYF.

The chain couples TRBV28 to TRBJ1-3; tentatively, D is TRBD1 (6 bases). Trimming removed 0 bases from V and 0 bases from J, with 9 bases in between. CDR3 size: 16 residues. Germline CDR1 reads MDHEN; CDR2 reads SYDVKM. DNA for the CDR3: TGTGCCAGCAGTTTATGGAGGGGGACCTCTGGAAACACCATATATTTT. Amino acids: CASSLWRGTSGNTIYF.

This chain uses TRBV7-3 with TRBJ2-5; 7 bases line up with TRBD1. The CDR3 length is 13 residues. The germline V gene encodes CDR1 SGHTA and CDR2 FQGTGA. After removal of 5 bases from V and 6 bases from J, the junction contained 6 bases not matched to a gene. CDR3 DNA: TGTGCCAGCAGCGCCCGACAGGGACAGACCCAGTACTTC. Amino acid sequence: CASSARQGQTQYF.

Remarks on this clone: Distinct nucleotide sequences in the sample also encode this CDR3. The chain uses TRBV28 and TRBJ2-5; D call uncertain. Trimming stripped 6 bases from V and 4 bases from J, with 9 bases between. Germline loops: CDR1 MDHEN, CDR2 SYDVKM. CDR3 size: 12 residues. CDR3 sequence (DNA): TGTGCCAGCAGCCTGGTGCTAGAGACCCAGTACTTC. This encodes CASSLVLETQYF.

The genes are TRBV19 and TRBJ2-2; 8 bases match TRBD2. This CDR3 has 16 residues. V dropped 6 bases and J dropped 3; count of bases not matched to a gene: 9. The V gene's germline CDR1 is LNHDA and CDR2 SQIVND (reference sequence). The CDR3 sequence: CASSLIRRGDTGELFF. The CDR3 region has the DNA TGTGCCAGTAGCCTAATACGGCGGGGGGACACCGGGGAGCTGTTTTTT.

The V and J genes are TRBV14 and TRBJ1-1; the D is unclear. V dropped 1 base and J dropped 3 bases, with 6 bases sitting between them. Per germline, CDR1 SGHDN and CDR2 FVKESK. This CDR3 region has 13 residues. The CDR3 sequence is CASSQGDYTEAFF. The CDR3 region has the DNA TGTGCCAGCAGCCAAGGCGATTACACTGAAGCTTTCTTT.

The chain combines TRBV28 with TRBJ1-1, with unresolved D. This CDR3 is built from 13 residues. With 5 bases removed from V and 4 bases from J, the gap between germline ends came to 11 bases. Germline assignment: CDR1 MDHEN and CDR2 SYDVKM. This CDR3 reads CASSIHGSTEAFF. The DNA for the CDR3 is TGTGCCAGCAGTATTCACGGGAGCACTGAAGCTTTCTTT.

The J gene is TRBJ2-5, the V gene TRBV7-9; the match to TRBD2 covers 7 bases. The junction had 7 bases not matched to a gene; V was cut back by 0 bases and J by 0 bases. The germline CDR1 and CDR2 sequences are SEHNR and FQNEAQ (reference sequence). The CDR3 covers 17 residues. In DNA, the CDR3 is TGTGCCAGCAGCTTAGCAAGGGAGGGTCCAGACCAAGAGACCCAGTACTTC. Translated: CASSLAREGPDQETQYF.

The chain employs TRBV10-1 and TRBJ2-1; TRBD2 is a possible D gene (5 bases). Deletions cut 3 bases from V and 1 base from J, with 10 bases between. CDR1 WNHNN and CDR2 SYGVQD come from the germline V gene (reference sequence). This CDR3 region has 15 residues. The CDR3 DNA follows: TGCGCCAGCAGTGATTATGGGAGTTCCTACAATGAGCAGTTCTTC. Its translation: CASSDYGSSYNEQFF.

Of note for this clone: Other DNA sequences of this sample code for an identical CDR3. The V gene is TRBV27, the J gene TRBJ1-1; D is undetermined. The CDR3 contains 14 residues. Deletions cut 3 bases from V and 0 bases from J, with 8 bases between. Germline V gene data show CDR1 as MNHEY and CDR2 as SMNVEV (reference sequence). The chain's CDR3 is CASSFGGLNTEAFF. The CDR3 DNA reads TGTGCCAGCAGTTTTGGCGGCCTGAACACTGAAGCTTTCTTT.

The chain couples TRBV19 to TRBJ1-4; 10 bases are shared with TRBD1. Germline values: CDR1 LNHDA, CDR2 SQIVND (reference sequence). The CDR3 consists of 14 residues. V trimming: 5 bases; J trimming: 7 bases; junction bases outside the gene matches: 4. The CDR3 DNA reads TGTGCCAGTAGTGTCTGGGACAGGGGTGAAAAACTGTTTTTT. Protein sequence: CASSVWDRGEKLFF. The variable domain in full, completed from reference TRBV19 and TRBJ1-4, reads DGGITQSPKYLFRKEGQNVTLSCEQNLNHDAMYWYRQDPGQGLRLIYYSQIVNDFQKGDIAEGYSVSREKKESFPLTVTSAQKNPTAFYLCASSVWDRGEKLFFGSGTQLSVL.

The gene calls are TRBV28 and TRBJ2-7; 9 bases map to TRBD1. The CDR3 is 15 residues long. V was clipped by 5 bases and J by 3 bases; unmatched bases: 8. Germline CDR1 MDHEN, CDR2 SYDVKM. The CDR3 DNA reads TGTGCCAGCAGTCTAGTCCCGGGACAGGGCTACGAGCAGTACTTC. Translated: CASSLVPGQGYEQYF.

The rearrangement uses TRBV6-1 and TRBJ1-1; 9 nucleotides match TRBD1. Germline-derived CDR1 and CDR2 are MNHNS and SASEGT. This CDR3 is built from 14 residues. V shed 7 bases and J 3 bases; nucleotides not matched to a gene: 6. The CDR3 loop reads CASTLWTGDTEAFF. CDR3 in DNA: TGTGCCAGCACCCTCTGGACAGGGGACACTGAAGCTTTCTTT.